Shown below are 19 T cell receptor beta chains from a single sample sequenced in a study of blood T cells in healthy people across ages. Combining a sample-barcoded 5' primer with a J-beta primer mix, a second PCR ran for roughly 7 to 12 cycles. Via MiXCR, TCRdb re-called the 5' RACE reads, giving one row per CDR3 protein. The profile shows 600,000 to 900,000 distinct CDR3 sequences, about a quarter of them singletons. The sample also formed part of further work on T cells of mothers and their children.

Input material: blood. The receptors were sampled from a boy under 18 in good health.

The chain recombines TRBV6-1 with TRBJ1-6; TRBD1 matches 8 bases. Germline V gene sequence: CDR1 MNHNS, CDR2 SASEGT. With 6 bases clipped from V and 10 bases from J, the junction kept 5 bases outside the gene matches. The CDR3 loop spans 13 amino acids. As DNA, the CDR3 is TGTGCCAGCAGCTGGGACAGGAGGTCACCCCTCCACTTT. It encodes CASSWDRRSPLHF.

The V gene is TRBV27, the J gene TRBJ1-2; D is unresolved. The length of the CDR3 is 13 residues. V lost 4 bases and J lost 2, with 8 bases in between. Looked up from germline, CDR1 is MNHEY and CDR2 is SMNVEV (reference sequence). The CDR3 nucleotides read TGTGCCAGCAGTTGGGGTTTCAACTATGGCTACACCTTC. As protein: CASSWGFNYGYTF.

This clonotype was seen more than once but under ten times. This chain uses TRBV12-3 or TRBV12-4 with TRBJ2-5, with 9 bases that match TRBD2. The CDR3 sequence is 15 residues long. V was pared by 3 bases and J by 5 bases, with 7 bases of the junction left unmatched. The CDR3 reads CASSLRSGGRETQYF. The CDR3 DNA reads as TGTGCCAGCAGTTTGAGGAGCGGGGGGAGGGAGACCCAGTACTTC.

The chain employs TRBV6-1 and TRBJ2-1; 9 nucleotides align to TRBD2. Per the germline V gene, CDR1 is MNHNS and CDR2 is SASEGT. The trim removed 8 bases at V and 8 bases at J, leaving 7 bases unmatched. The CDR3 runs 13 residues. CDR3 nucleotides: TGTGCCAGCTGGGCTAGCGGGGAACATGAGCAGTTCTTC. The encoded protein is CASWASGEHEQFF.

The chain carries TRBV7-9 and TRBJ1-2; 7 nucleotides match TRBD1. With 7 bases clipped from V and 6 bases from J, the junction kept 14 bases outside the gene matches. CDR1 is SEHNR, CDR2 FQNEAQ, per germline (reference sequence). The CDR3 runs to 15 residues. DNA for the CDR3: TGTGCCAGCAACCCCCGCGCGGAAGGACAGGATGGCTACACCTTC. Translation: CASNPRAEGQDGYTF.

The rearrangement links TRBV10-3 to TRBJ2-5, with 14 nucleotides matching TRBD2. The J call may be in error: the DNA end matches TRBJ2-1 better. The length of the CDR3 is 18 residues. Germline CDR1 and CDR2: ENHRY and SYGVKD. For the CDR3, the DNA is TGTGCCATCAGGGCCCCGACTAGCGGGGGGGCCCGTTACAATGAGCAGTTCTTC. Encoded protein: CAIRAPTSGGARYNEQFF.

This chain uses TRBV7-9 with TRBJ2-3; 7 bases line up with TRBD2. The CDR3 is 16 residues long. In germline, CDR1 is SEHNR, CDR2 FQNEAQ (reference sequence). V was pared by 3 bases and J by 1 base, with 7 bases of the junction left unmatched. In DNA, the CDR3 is TGTGCCAGCAGCTTCGGGCCAGCGGGGCGCACAGATACGCAGTATTTT. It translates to CASSFGPAGRTDTQYF.

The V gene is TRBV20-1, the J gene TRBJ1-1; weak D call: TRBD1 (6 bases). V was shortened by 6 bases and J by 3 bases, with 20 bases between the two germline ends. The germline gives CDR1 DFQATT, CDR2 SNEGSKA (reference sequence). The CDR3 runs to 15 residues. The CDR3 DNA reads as TGCAGTGCGGTACAGGGTATCGTATGGGACACTGAAGCTTTCTTT. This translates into CSAVQGIVWDTEAFF.

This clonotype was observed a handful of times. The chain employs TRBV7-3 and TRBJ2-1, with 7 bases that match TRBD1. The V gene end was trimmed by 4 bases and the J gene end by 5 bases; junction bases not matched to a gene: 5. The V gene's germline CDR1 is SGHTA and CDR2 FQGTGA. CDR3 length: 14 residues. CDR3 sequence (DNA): TGTGCCAGCAGCTCGACAGGGCCAAACAATGAGCAGTTCTTC. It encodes CASSSTGPNNEQFF.

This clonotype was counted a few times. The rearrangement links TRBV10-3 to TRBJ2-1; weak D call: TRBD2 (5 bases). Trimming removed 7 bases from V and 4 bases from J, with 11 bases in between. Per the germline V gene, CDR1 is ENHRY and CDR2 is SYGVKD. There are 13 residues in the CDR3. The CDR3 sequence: CAIKPTGYNEQFF. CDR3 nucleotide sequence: TGTGCCATCAAGCCTACGGGGTACAATGAGCAGTTCTTC.

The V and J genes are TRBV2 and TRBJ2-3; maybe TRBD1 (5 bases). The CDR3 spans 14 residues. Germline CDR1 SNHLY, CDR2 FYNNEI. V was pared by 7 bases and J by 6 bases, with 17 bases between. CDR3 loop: CASILNQGRDTQYF. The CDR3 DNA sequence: TGTGCCAGCATTCTCAATCAGGGTCGGGATACGCAGTATTTT.

The DNA for the CDR3 is TGTGCCAGCAGCTTGAGGTCTAGCGGGGAAGGGACCCAGTACTTC. It specifies CASSLRSSGEGTQYF. The chain links TRBV5-5 to TRBJ2-5; 9 positions agree with TRBD2. There are 15 residues in the CDR3. Germline V gene data show CDR1 as SGHKS and CDR2 as YYEKEE (reference sequence). With V trimmed by 1 base and J by 7 bases, 8 bases remained unmatched.

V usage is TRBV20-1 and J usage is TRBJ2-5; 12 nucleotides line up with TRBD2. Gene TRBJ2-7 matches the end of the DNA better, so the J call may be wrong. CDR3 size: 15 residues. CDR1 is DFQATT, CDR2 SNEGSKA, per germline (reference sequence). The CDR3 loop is CSARGLAGTSYEQYF. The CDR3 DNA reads TGCAGTGCTAGGGGACTAGCGGGTACCTCCTACGAGCAGTACTTC.

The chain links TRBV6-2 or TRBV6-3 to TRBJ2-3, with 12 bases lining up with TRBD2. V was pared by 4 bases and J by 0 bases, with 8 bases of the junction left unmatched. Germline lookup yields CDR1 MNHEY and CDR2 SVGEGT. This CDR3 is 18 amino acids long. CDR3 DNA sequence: TGTGCCAGCAGTTTAGAAGATGGGACTAGCGGGAGCACAGATACGCAGTATTTT. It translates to CASSLEDGTSGSTDTQYF.

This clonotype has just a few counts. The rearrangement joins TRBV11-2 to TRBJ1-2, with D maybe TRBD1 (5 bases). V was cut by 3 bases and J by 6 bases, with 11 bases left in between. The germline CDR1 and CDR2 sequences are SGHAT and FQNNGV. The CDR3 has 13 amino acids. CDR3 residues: CASSFGGADGYTF. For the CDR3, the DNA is TGTGCCAGCAGCTTCGGCGGGGCGGATGGCTACACCTTC.

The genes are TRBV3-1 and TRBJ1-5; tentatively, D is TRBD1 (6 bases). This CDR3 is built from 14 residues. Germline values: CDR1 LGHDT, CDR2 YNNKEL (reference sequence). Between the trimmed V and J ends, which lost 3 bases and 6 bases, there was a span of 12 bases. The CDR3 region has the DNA TGTGCCAGCAGCCAGCGACAGGAAAGTCAGCCCCAGCATTTT. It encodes CASSQRQESQPQHF.

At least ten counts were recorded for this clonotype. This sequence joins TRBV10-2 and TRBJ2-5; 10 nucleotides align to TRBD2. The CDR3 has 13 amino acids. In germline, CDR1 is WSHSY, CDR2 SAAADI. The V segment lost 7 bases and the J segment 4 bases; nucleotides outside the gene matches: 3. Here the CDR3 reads CASTLAGGETQYF. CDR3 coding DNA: TGCGCCAGCACGTTAGCGGGGGGAGAGACCCAGTACTTC.

As DNA, the CDR3 is TGTGCCAGCAGCATCGGGGGGGGTCCCAGGTCCCAGTACTTC. Amino acids: CASSIGGGPRSQYF. The chain is built from TRBV11-2 and TRBJ2-5, with 8 bases lining up with TRBD2. CDR1 and CDR2 from the germline V gene are SGHAT and FQNNGV. The V segment lost 5 bases and the J segment 9 bases; nucleotides outside the gene matches: 11. The CDR3 totals 14 residues.

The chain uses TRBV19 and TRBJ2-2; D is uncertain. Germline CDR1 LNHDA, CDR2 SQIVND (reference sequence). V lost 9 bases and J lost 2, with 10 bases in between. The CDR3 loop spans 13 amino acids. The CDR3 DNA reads TGTGCCAGCAAAGACACAAACACCGGGGAGCTGTTTTTT. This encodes CASKDTNTGELFF. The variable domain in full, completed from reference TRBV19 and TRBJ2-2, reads DGGITQSPKYLFRKEGQNVTLSCEQNLNHDAMYWYRQDPGQGLRLIYYSQIVNDFQKGDIAEGYSVSREKKESFPLTVTSAQKNPTAFYLCASKDTNTGELFFGEGSRLTVL.